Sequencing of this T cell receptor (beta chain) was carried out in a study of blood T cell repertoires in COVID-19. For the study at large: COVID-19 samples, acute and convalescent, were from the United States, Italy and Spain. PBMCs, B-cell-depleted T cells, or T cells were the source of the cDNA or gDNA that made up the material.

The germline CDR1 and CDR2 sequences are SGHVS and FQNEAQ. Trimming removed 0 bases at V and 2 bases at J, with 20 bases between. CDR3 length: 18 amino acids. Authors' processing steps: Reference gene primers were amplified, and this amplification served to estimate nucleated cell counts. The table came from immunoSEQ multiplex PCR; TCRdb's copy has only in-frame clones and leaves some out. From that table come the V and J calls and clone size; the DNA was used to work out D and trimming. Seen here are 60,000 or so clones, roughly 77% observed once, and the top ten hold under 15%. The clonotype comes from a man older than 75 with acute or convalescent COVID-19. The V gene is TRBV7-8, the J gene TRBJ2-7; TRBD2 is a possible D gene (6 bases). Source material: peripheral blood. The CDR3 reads CASSLASPAGLRPYEQYF. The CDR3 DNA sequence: TGTGCCAGCAGCTTAGCGTCCCCCGCGGGGCTAAGGCCCTACGAGCAGTACTTC.